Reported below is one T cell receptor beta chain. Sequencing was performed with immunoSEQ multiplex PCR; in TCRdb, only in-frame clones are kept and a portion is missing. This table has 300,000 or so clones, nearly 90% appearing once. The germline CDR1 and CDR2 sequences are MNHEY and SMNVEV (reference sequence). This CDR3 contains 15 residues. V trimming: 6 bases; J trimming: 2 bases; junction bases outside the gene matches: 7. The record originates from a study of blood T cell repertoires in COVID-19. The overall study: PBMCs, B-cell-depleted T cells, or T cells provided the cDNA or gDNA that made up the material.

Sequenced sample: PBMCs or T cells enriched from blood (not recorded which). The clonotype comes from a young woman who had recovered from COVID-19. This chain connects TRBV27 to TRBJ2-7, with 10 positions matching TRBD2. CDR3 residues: CASRDRLAGAYEQYF. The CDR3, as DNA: TGTGCCAGCAGGGATAGGCTAGCGGGGGCCTACGAGCAGTACTTC.